Listed below are T cell receptor beta chains from one sample, sequenced in a study of molecular identifiers for immune sequencing clone quantification. MiXCR was run by TCRdb on the PCR reads, yielding one entry per CDR3 protein. The data show about 630,000 distinct CDR3 sequences, about 25% seen once. Material: naive CD8+ T cells from blood, with Jurkat cell RNA spiked in. These receptors originate from a human donor in good health. Some libraries in this study had Jurkat cell RNA spiked in. Each CDR3 is given with its conserved first and last residue. A D gene is named only where the DNA matches it firmly. Size values are once, few and many counts, or a class for expanded clones, and some rows have none.

J gene: TRBJ2-4
V gene: TRBV5-1
D gene: -
clone size: many
CDR3 DNA: TGCGCCAGCAGCGCGGGAAACATTCAGTACTTC
CDR3 protein: CASSAGNIQYF

J gene: TRBJ1-1
V gene: TRBV6-5
D gene: -
clone size: many
CDR3 DNA: TGTGCCAGCAGTTACTCCATGGGGCAGAACACTGAAGCTTTCTTT
CDR3 protein: CASSYSMGQNTEAFF

J gene: TRBJ2-7
V gene: TRBV25-1
D gene: -
clone size: many
CDR3 DNA: TGTGCCAGCAGTGAATACAACAGACCCACGGAGCAGTACTTC
CDR3 protein: CASSEYNRPTEQYF

J gene: TRBJ2-3
V gene: TRBV3-1
D gene: -
clone size: few
CDR3 DNA: TGTGCCAGCAGCCAAACCAGAGGTGTTCCCGATACGCAGTATTTT
CDR3 protein: CASSQTRGVPDTQYF

J gene: TRBJ2-3
V gene: TRBV4-1
D gene: -
clone size: -
CDR3 DNA: TGCGCCAGCAGCCAAGGGGCAGGGAATACAGATACGCAGTATTTT
CDR3 protein: CASSQGAGNTDTQYF

J gene: TRBJ2-7
V gene: TRBV9
D gene: -
clone size: many
CDR3 DNA: TGTGCCAGCAGCGTCGGGGGAGGTAGCGAGCAGTACTTC
CDR3 protein: CASSVGGGSEQYF

J gene: TRBJ2-1
V gene: TRBV7-9
D gene: TRBD2
clone size: -
CDR3 DNA: TGTGCCGGCAGCCGTGGGAGCGGGGCACTGGATGAGCAGTTCTTC
CDR3 protein: CAGSRGSGALDEQFF

J gene: TRBJ1-1
V gene: TRBV19
D gene: -
clone size: few
CDR3 DNA: TGTGCCAGTAGATGGGCCACCGAAGGCACTGAAGCTTTCTTT
CDR3 protein: CASRWATEGTEAFF

J gene: TRBJ2-1
V gene: TRBV5-4
D gene: TRBD2
clone size: few
CDR3 DNA: TGTGCCAGCAGCTTAGCGGGAGGGTTCAATGAGCAGTTCTTC
CDR3 protein: CASSLAGGFNEQFF

J gene: TRBJ2-3
V gene: TRBV9
D gene: -
clone size: many
CDR3 DNA: TGTGCCAGCAGCGTAGGGCGCAGGACCGGCACAGATACGCAGTATTTT
CDR3 protein: CASSVGRRTGTDTQYF

J gene: TRBJ1-1
V gene: TRBV7-9
D gene: -
clone size: -
CDR3 DNA: TGTGCCAGCAGCTTAAAGAACCCGAACACTGAAGCTTTCTTT
CDR3 protein: CASSLKNPNTEAFF

J gene: TRBJ1-2
V gene: TRBV2
D gene: TRBD1
clone size: many
CDR3 DNA: TGTGCTCAGACAAGGGGGCAGAATGACACCTTC
CDR3 protein: CAQTRGQNDTF

J gene: TRBJ1-5
V gene: TRBV6-6
D gene: -
clone size: -
CDR3 DNA: TGTGCCAGCTGTCTAACAGGAGGGGGTCAGCCCCAGCATTTT
CDR3 protein: CASCLTGGGQPQHF

J gene: TRBJ1-2
V gene: TRBV11-2
D gene: -
clone size: -
CDR3 DNA: TGTGCCAGCAGCTCTCAAACAGATCCCAACTATGGCTACACCTTC
CDR3 protein: CASSSQTDPNYGYTF

J gene: TRBJ2-2
V gene: TRBV24-1
D gene: -
clone size: few
CDR3 DNA: TGTGCCACCGCCCGACAGACCGGGGAGCTGTTTTTT
CDR3 protein: CATARQTGELFF

J gene: TRBJ2-5
V gene: TRBV30
D gene: -
clone size: few
CDR3 DNA: TGTGCTTACTGGGCAGGACAAGAGACCCAGTACTTC
CDR3 protein: CAYWAGQETQYF

J gene: TRBJ2-7
V gene: TRBV5-4
D gene: TRBD2
clone size: many
CDR3 DNA: TGTGCCAGCAGCTTGAGTGAGGGACTAGGGCGCGAGCAGTACTTC
CDR3 protein: CASSLSEGLGREQYF

J gene: TRBJ2-1
V gene: TRBV4-1
D gene: -
clone size: -
CDR3 DNA: TGCGCCAGCAGCCAGGGTAGCGGTGTCGGTGAGCAGTTCTTC
CDR3 protein: CASSQGSGVGEQFF

J gene: TRBJ2-3
V gene: TRBV7-6
D gene: -
clone size: many
CDR3 DNA: TGTGCCAGCAGCGCAACAGGGCTGGAGCAGTATTTT
CDR3 protein: CASSATGLEQYF

J gene: TRBJ1-1
V gene: TRBV30
D gene: -
clone size: few
CDR3 DNA: TGTGCCTGGGAAGATGACGGGGGCACTGAAGCTTTCTTT
CDR3 protein: CAWEDDGGTEAFF

J gene: TRBJ1-5
V gene: TRBV20-1
D gene: -
clone size: many
CDR3 DNA: TGCAGTGCTAGGGGGAGGTTTGTCGATCAGCCCCAGCATTTT
CDR3 protein: CSARGRFVDQPQHF

J gene: TRBJ2-5
V gene: TRBV7-2
D gene: -
clone size: -
CDR3 DNA: TGTGCCAGCAGCTTGGACTGCGGTGAAGAGACCCAGTACTTC
CDR3 protein: CASSLDCGEETQYF

J gene: TRBJ1-2
V gene: TRBV12-3/TRBV12-4
D gene: -
clone size: many
CDR3 DNA: TGTGCCAGCAGTCCTAGCAGGGTTGACGGCTACACCTTC
CDR3 protein: CASSPSRVDGYTF

J gene: TRBJ2-7
V gene: TRBV7-6
D gene: -
clone size: -
CDR3 DNA: TGTGCCAGCAGCATGGACGGTGGCGCCTACGAGCAGTACTTC
CDR3 protein: CASSMDGGAYEQYF

J gene: TRBJ1-1
V gene: TRBV20-1
D gene: -
clone size: -
CDR3 DNA: TGCAGTGCTAGAGTTTTCGGGGGGATGACTGAAGCTTTCTTT
CDR3 protein: CSARVFGGMTEAFF

J gene: TRBJ2-3
V gene: TRBV7-9
D gene: -
clone size: many
CDR3 DNA: TGTGCCAGCAGCGCTGTGGAGGGGCCAGGCACAGATACGCAGTATTTT
CDR3 protein: CASSAVEGPGTDTQYF

J gene: TRBJ2-4
V gene: TRBV12-3/TRBV12-4
D gene: TRBD1
clone size: few
CDR3 DNA: TGTGCCAGCAGCACAAGGGCAGGGGGCAGGAACATTCAGTACTTC
CDR3 protein: CASSTRAGGRNIQYF

J gene: TRBJ2-1
V gene: TRBV6-5
D gene: -
clone size: many
CDR3 DNA: TGTGCCAGCAGTTACTCGGGTCAGGGGTATGTTCGCAATGAGCAGTTCTTC
CDR3 protein: CASSYSGQGYVRNEQFF

J gene: TRBJ2-3
V gene: TRBV4-1
D gene: -
clone size: many
CDR3 DNA: TGCGCCAGCAGCCCCGGGAAGGCGGACCTTAGCACAGATACGCAGTATTTT
CDR3 protein: CASSPGKADLSTDTQYF

J gene: TRBJ2-2
V gene: TRBV6-5
D gene: -
clone size: -
CDR3 DNA: TGTGCCAGCAGAGAAAGGACAGGCTCATGGGGGGAGCTGCTTTTT
CDR3 protein: CASRERTGSWGELLF

J gene: TRBJ2-2
V gene: TRBV7-8
D gene: TRBD1
clone size: -
CDR3 DNA: TGTGCCAGCGGCGAAAAGGGACAGGGAAGTGCCGGGGAGCTGTTTTTT
CDR3 protein: CASGEKGQGSAGELFF

J gene: TRBJ2-3
V gene: TRBV5-4
D gene: -
clone size: once
CDR3 DNA: TGTGCCAGCAGCGACGGACTAAGCGGGAGCACAGATACGCAGTATTTT
CDR3 protein: CASSDGLSGSTDTQYF

J gene: TRBJ2-1
V gene: TRBV2
D gene: TRBD1
clone size: few
CDR3 DNA: TGTGCCAGCAGGGAACAGGGGTTCCCCTACAATGAGCAGTTCTTC
CDR3 protein: CASREQGFPYNEQFF

J gene: TRBJ1-1
V gene: TRBV18
D gene: -
clone size: -
CDR3 DNA: TGTGCCAGCTCACCACCTGGGGGGGTCTTAGCTTTCTTT
CDR3 protein: CASSPPGGVLAFF

J gene: TRBJ2-3
V gene: TRBV30
D gene: -
clone size: -
CDR3 DNA: TGTGCCTGGACGGTGGGGGTAGGGCAAGATACGCAGTATTTT
CDR3 protein: CAWTVGVGQDTQYF

J gene: TRBJ1-5
V gene: TRBV4-2
D gene: TRBD1
clone size: many
CDR3 DNA: TGTGCCAGCAGCCAAGAGACAGGGACGGGCAATCAGCCCCAGCATTTT
CDR3 protein: CASSQETGTGNQPQHF

J gene: TRBJ2-5
V gene: TRBV4-1
D gene: TRBD2
clone size: few
CDR3 DNA: TGCGCAACCGGGGGGGAGACCCAGTACTTC
CDR3 protein: CATGGETQYF

J gene: TRBJ2-2
V gene: TRBV20-1
D gene: -
clone size: -
CDR3 DNA: TGCAGTGCTAGTGGTGAACGGGACACCGGGGAGCTGTTTTTT
CDR3 protein: CSASGERDTGELFF

J gene: TRBJ2-5
V gene: TRBV10-1
D gene: TRBD1
clone size: -
CDR3 DNA: TGCGCCAGCAGTCCCACCGGGACAGGGACGGGGGTTCGGGAGACCCAGTACTTC
CDR3 protein: CASSPTGTGTGVRETQYF

J gene: TRBJ1-4
V gene: TRBV12-3/TRBV12-4
D gene: -
clone size: few
CDR3 DNA: TGTGCCAGCAGTTCCACCCCTTCTAATGAAAAACTGTTTTTT
CDR3 protein: CASSSTPSNEKLFF

J gene: TRBJ1-1
V gene: TRBV19
D gene: -
clone size: few
CDR3 DNA: TGTGCCAGTAGTATCTGGGGTTGGGACGAAGCTTTCTTT
CDR3 protein: CASSIWGWDEAFF

J gene: TRBJ2-3
V gene: TRBV27
D gene: TRBD2
clone size: few
CDR3 DNA: TGTGCCAGCAGAGGACTAGCGGGCCGACGCACAGATACGCAGTATTTT
CDR3 protein: CASRGLAGRRTDTQYF

J gene: TRBJ2-7
V gene: TRBV14
D gene: -
clone size: -
CDR3 DNA: TGTGCCAGCAAAGGACGGACCTACGAGCAGTACTTC
CDR3 protein: CASKGRTYEQYF

J gene: TRBJ2-1
V gene: TRBV4-3
D gene: -
clone size: -
CDR3 DNA: TGCGCCAGCAGCCAAGATCCGGCATTTGAGCAGTTCTTC
CDR3 protein: CASSQDPAFEQFF

J gene: TRBJ2-2
V gene: TRBV19
D gene: TRBD1
clone size: -
CDR3 DNA: TGTGCCAGTAGTTTGTTACAGGGGGCCGGGGAGCTGTTTTTT
CDR3 protein: CASSLLQGAGELFF

J gene: TRBJ2-2
V gene: TRBV11-2
D gene: TRBD2
clone size: -
CDR3 DNA: TGTGCCAGCAGCTTAGTACTAGCGGGAGAGGCGGGGGAGCTGTTTTTT
CDR3 protein: CASSLVLAGEAGELFF

J gene: TRBJ1-1
V gene: TRBV5-6
D gene: -
clone size: many
CDR3 DNA: TGTGCCAGCAGCTTGAATGGCGCAGGGAACACTGAAGCTTTCTTT
CDR3 protein: CASSLNGAGNTEAFF

J gene: TRBJ1-2
V gene: TRBV5-5
D gene: -
clone size: many
CDR3 DNA: TGTGCCAGCAGCTTGGCCGGAGTCGACTATGGCTACACCTTC
CDR3 protein: CASSLAGVDYGYTF

J gene: TRBJ2-5
V gene: TRBV4-1
D gene: TRBD1
clone size: -
CDR3 DNA: TGCGCCAGCAGCCAAGGGTTGAGGACAGGGGTCTCGGAGACCCAGTACTTC
CDR3 protein: CASSQGLRTGVSETQYF

J gene: TRBJ1-1
V gene: TRBV20-1
D gene: -
clone size: -
CDR3 DNA: TGCAGTGCTGGCCAACAGGGTTTGAACACTGAAGCTTTCTTT
CDR3 protein: CSAGQQGLNTEAFF

J gene: TRBJ1-6
V gene: TRBV20-1
D gene: -
clone size: few
CDR3 DNA: TGCAGTGCTAGAGATCGAAAGAGCTCCTATAATTCACCCCTCCACTTT
CDR3 protein: CSARDRKSSYNSPLHF

J gene: TRBJ1-1
V gene: TRBV29-1
D gene: -
clone size: many
CDR3 DNA: TGCAGCGCCGAAACGGAGATGAACACTGAAGCTTTCTTT
CDR3 protein: CSAETEMNTEAFF

J gene: TRBJ2-3
V gene: TRBV4-1
D gene: -
clone size: many
CDR3 DNA: TGCGCCAGCAGCCAAGTTGGCGGATCTAGCACAGATACGCAGTATTTT
CDR3 protein: CASSQVGGSSTDTQYF

J gene: TRBJ2-1
V gene: TRBV24-1
D gene: TRBD2
clone size: many
CDR3 DNA: TGTGCCACCAGTGATAAGGGACTAGCGGGGGGCTGGGACAATGAGCAGTTCTTC
CDR3 protein: CATSDKGLAGGWDNEQFF

J gene: TRBJ2-2
V gene: TRBV27
D gene: -
clone size: -
CDR3 DNA: TGTGCCAGCAGTGGGACGACTAGAGCCAGCACCGGGGAGCTGTTTTTC
CDR3 protein: CASSGTTRASTGELFF

J gene: TRBJ2-5
V gene: TRBV7-7
D gene: TRBD2
clone size: -
CDR3 DNA: TGTGCCAGCAGCTTATCGTTGTTCGGGACTAGCGTTCCCACGGAGACCCAGTACTTC
CDR3 protein: CASSLSLFGTSVPTETQYF

J gene: TRBJ2-6
V gene: TRBV28
D gene: -
clone size: many
CDR3 DNA: TGTGCCAGCAGTTACTTACAGGCTGGGGCCAACGTCCTGACTTTC
CDR3 protein: CASSYLQAGANVLTF

J gene: TRBJ1-1
V gene: TRBV5-1
D gene: TRBD1
clone size: -
CDR3 DNA: TGCGCCCGCAGCTTGGGGCGACAGGGGGCTACTGAAGCTTTCTTT
CDR3 protein: CARSLGRQGATEAFF